This TCR beta chain was captured by sequencing in a study of blood T cell repertoires in COVID-19. Study context: T cells, B-cell-depleted T cells, or PBMCs provided the cDNA or gDNA that served as material.

J was trimmed by 6 bases and V by 6 bases; bases with no gene match: 5. Germline CDR1 ENHRY, CDR2 SYGVKD. CDR3 length: 14 residues. As processed by the authors: Amplified reference gene primers provided the basis for estimating nucleated cell counts. Sequencing used immunoSEQ multiplex PCR; TCRdb keeps in-frame clones, though not all of them. V and J calls and clone size come straight from that table; D and trimming were deduced from the DNA. This sample carries tens of thousands of clones, 89% of them seen once, and the ten largest clones take 9% to 15%. J is TRBJ1-4 and V is TRBV10-3; 9 bases line up with TRBD1. This clonotype was sampled from a man between 65 and 80 years old with active or convalescent COVID-19. The sequenced sample consisted of peripheral blood. The CDR3 loop reads CAIRADRGDEKLFF. The CDR3 DNA reads TGTGCCATCAGGGCTGACAGGGGGGATGAAAAACTGTTTTTT.